This TCR beta chain was captured by sequencing in a study of blood T cell repertoires in COVID-19. Study-level background: Samples came from the United States, Italy and Spain, spanning acute and convalescent COVID-19. Sources were T cells, B-cell-depleted T cells, or PBMCs; the material itself was cDNA or gDNA.

One Seattle source followed patients from active infection through their disease course. Per the original methods: Estimates of nucleated cell counts were drawn from the amplification of reference gene primers. Profiling relied on immunoSEQ multiplex PCR, and the TCRdb table lists in-frame clones only, not all of them. V and J calls plus clone size are reproduced from that table; the DNA served to infer D and trimming. The sample has about 200,000 clones; about 90% are singletons. Worth noting for this clone: Other DNA sequences in this specimen translate into the identical CDR3.

Sample: peripheral blood. This receptor was taken from a man aged 55 to 69 with COVID-19, enrolled during active disease.

The DNA for the CDR3 is TGTGCCAGTAGTGCCCCGGGACAGGGTGCCGGGGAGCTGTTTTTT. Translated: CASSAPGQGAGELFF. The chain employs TRBV19 and TRBJ2-2; 9 bases fit TRBD1. From germline, CDR1 is LNHDA and CDR2 SQIVND (reference sequence). After removal of 5 bases from V and 6 bases from J, the junction contained 7 bases not matched to a gene. The CDR3 has 15 amino acids.